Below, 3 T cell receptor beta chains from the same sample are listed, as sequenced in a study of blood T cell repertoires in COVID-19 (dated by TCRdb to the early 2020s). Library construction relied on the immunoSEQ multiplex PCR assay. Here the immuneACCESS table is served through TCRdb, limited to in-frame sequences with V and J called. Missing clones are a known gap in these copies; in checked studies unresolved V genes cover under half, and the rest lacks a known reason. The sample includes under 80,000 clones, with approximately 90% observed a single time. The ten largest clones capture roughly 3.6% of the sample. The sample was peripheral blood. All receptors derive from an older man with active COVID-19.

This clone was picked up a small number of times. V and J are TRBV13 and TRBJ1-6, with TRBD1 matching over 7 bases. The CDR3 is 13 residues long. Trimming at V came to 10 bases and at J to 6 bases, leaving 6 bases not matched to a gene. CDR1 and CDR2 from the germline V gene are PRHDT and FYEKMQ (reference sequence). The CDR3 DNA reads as TGTGCCACCCGGACAGGCCTTAATTCACCCCTCCACTTT. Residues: CATRTGLNSPLHF.

Here the CDR3 reads CATSRGVTGAHQPQHF. As DNA, the CDR3 is TGTGCCACCAGCAGGGGTGTAACAGGGGCGCATCAGCCCCAGCATTTT. The chain has TRBV15 and TRBJ1-5; 7 bases are shared with TRBD1. Trimming took 3 bases from V and 5 from J; bases not matched to a gene: 10. Per germline, CDR1 LNHNV and CDR2 YYDKDF (reference sequence). The CDR3 loop spans 16 amino acids.

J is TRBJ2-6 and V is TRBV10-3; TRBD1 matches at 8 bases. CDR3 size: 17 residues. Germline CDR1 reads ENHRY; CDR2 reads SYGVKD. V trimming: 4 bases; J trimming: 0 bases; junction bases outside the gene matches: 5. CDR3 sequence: CAISGRGLSSGANVLTF. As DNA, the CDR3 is TGTGCCATCAGTGGCAGGGGGCTGAGCTCTGGGGCCAACGTCCTGACTTTC.